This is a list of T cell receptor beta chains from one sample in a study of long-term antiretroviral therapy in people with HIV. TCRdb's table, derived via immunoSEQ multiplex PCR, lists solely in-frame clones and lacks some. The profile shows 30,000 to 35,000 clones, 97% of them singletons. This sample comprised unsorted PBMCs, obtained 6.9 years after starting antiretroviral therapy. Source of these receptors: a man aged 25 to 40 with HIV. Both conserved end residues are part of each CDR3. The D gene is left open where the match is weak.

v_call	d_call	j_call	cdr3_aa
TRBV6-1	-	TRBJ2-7	CASSEGLWGYEQYF
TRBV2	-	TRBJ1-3	CASSGDSGNTIYF
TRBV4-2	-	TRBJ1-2	CASSQDPDGSYGYTF
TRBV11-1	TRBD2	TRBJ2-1	CASSGGLAGFNEQFF
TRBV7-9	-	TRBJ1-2	CASSLAQVNYGYTF
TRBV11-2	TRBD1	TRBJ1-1	CASSFEGAGVNTEAFF
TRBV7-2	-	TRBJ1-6	CASSVRNSPLHF
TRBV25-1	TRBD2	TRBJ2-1	CASSLAGYYNEQFF
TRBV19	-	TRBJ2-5	CASSIGSEQETQYF
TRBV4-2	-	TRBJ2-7	CASSQERVVTGEQYF
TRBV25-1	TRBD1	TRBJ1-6	CASSEGTGFNF
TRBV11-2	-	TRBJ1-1	CATGSLNTEAFF
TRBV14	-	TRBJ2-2	CASSQDLAGTGELFF
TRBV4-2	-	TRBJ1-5	CASSHDEGRNQPQHF
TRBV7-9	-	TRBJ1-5	CASSRDNSNQPQHF
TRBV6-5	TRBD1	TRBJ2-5	CASSRTGERETQYF
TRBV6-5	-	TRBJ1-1	CASSYSSRNTEAFF
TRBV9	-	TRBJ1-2	CASGGEGTDYGYTF
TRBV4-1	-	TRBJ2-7	CASSQAGGPYEQYF
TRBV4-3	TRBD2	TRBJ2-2	CASSQLTSGGVRGGELFF
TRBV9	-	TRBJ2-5	CASSGTGRETQYF
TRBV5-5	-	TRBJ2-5	CASSSTSSRETQYF
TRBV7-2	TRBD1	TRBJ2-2	CASSLDPGGTGELFF
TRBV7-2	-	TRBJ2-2	CASSSGRVTGELFF